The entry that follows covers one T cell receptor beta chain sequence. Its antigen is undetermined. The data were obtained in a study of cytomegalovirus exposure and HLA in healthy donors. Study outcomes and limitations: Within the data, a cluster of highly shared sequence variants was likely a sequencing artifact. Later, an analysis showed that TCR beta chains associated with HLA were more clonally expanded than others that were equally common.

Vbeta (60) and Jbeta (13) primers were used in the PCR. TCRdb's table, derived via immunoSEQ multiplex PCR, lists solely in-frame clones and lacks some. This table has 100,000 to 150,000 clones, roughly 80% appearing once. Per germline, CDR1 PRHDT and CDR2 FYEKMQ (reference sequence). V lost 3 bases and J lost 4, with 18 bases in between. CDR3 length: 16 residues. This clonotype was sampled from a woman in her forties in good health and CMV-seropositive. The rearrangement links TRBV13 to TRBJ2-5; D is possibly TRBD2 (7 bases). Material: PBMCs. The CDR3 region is CASSFRGRASGETQYF. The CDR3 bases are TGTGCCAGCAGCTTTAGGGGGAGGGCCAGTGGAGAGACCCAGTACTTC.